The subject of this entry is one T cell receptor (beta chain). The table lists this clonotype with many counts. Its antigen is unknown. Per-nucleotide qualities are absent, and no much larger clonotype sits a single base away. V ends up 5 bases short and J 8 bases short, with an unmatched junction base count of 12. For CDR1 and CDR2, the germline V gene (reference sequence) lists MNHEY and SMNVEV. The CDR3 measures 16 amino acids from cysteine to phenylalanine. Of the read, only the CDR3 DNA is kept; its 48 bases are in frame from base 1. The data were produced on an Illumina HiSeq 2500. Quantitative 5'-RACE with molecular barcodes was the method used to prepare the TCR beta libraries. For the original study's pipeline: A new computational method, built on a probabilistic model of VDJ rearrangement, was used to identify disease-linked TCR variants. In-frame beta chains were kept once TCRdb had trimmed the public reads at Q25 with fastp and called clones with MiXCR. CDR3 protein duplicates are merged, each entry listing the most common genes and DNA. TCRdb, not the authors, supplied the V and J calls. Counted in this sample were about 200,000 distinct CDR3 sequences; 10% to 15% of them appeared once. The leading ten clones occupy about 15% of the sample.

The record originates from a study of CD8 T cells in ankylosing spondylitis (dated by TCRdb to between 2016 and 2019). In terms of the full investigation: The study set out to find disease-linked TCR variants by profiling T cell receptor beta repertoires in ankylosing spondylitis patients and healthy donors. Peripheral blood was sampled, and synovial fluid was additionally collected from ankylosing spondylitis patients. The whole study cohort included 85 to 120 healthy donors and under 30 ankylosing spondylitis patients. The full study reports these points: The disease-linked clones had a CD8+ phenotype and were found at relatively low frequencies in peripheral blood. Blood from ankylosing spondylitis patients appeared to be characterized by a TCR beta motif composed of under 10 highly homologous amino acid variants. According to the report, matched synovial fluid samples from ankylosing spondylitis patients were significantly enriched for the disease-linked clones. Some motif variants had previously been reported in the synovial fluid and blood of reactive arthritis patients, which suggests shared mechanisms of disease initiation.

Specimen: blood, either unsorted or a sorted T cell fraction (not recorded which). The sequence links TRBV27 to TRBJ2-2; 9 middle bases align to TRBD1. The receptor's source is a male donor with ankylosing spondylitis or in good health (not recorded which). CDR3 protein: CASSPRDRAWGGELFF. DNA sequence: TGTGCCAGCAGTCCCAGGGACAGGGCATGGGGTGGGGAGCTGTTTTTT.